These 3 T cell receptor beta chains came from one sample sequenced in a study of shared clonotypes between healthy human individuals. Method: immunoSEQ multiplex PCR; TCRdb's copy keeps in-frame clones and lacks some. Here the sample spans a few million clones, more than 80% being singletons. The material sequenced was naive CD4+ T cells from PBMCs. Subset in this sample: CD45RA+ positively selected. Receptors originate from a man aged 18 to 29 in good health. Some clones in this sample may be carry-over from other donors' samples.

The rearrangement uses TRBV5-1 and TRBJ1-3, with D perhaps matching TRBD1 (5 bases). Germline V gene data show CDR1 as SGHRS and CDR2 as YFSETQ. V was trimmed by 5 bases and J by 8 bases, leaving 20 bases between them. This CDR3 region has 15 residues. The CDR3 sequence is CASSHSAGSGDTIYF. Written as DNA, the CDR3 is TGCGCCAGCAGTCATAGCGCAGGGAGCGGTGACACCATATATTTT. Together with reference TRBV5-1 and TRBJ1-3, the CDR3 gives the full variable domain: KAGVTQTPRYLIKTRGQQVTLSCSPISGHRSVSWYQQTPGQGLQFLFEYFSETQRNKGNFPGRFSGRQFSNSRSEMNVSTLELGDSALYLCASSHSAGSGDTIYFGEGSWLTVV.

The V call is TRBV30, the J call TRBJ2-3, with D possibly called TRBD1 or TRBD2 (5 bases each). The CDR3 extends over 14 amino acids. CDR1 is GTSNPN, CDR2 SVGIG, per germline (reference sequence). Trimming shortened V by 2 bases and J by 2 bases, and 11 bases separated the two germline ends. In nucleotides, the CDR3 is TGTGCCTGGAGTCGGGACCTCTACACAGATACGCAGTATTTT. Amino acid sequence: CAWSRDLYTDTQYF.

For the CDR3, the DNA is TGTGCCATCTACAAAACGAACACCGGGGAGCTGTTTTTT. Translation gives CAIYKTNTGELFF. J is TRBJ2-2 and V is TRBV28; D remains ambiguous. The V and J ends lost 10 bases and 0 bases respectively, with 9 bases between them. The CDR3 length is 13 residues. CDR1 is MDHEN and CDR2 is SYDVKM in the germline V gene.